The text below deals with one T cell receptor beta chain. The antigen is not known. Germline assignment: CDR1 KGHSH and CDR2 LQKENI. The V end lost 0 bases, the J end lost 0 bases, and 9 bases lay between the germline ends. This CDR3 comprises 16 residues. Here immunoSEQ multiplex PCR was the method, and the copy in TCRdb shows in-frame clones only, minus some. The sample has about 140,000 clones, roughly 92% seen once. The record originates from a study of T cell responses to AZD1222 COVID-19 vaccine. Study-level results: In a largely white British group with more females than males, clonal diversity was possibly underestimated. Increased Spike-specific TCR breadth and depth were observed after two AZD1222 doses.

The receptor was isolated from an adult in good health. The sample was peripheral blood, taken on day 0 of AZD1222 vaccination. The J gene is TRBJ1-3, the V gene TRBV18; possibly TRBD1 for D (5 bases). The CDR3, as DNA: TGTGCCAGCTCACCACCGGGGCTGGGCTCTGGAAACACCATATATTTT. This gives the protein CASSPPGLGSGNTIYF.